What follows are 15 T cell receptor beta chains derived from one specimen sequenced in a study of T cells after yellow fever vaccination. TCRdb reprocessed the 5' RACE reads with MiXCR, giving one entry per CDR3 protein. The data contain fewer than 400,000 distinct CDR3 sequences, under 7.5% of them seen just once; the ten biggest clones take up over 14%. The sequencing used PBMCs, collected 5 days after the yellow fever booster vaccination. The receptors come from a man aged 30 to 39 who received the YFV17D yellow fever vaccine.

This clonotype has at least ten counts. The CDR3 nucleotides read TGTGCCAGCAGTGCCAGGGCGGAACAGCCCCAGCATTTT. This translates into CASSARAEQPQHF. V is TRBV12-3 or TRBV12-4 and J is TRBJ1-5; D perhaps matches TRBD1 (5 bases). The CDR3 length is 13 residues. Trimming removed 5 bases at V and 7 bases at J, with 12 bases between.

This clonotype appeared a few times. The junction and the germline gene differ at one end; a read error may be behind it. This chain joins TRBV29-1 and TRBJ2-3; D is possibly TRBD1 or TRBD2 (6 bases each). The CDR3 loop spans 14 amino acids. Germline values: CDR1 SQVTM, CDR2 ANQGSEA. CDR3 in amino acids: CSAEQGGGTDTQYF. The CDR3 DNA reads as TGCAGCGCTGAACAGGGAGGAGGCACAGATACGCAGTATTTT.

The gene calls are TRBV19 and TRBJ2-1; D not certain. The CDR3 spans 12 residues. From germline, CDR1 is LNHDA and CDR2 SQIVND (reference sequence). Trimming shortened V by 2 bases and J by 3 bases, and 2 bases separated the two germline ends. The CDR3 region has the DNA TGTGCCAGTAGTATACGCTACAATGAGCAGTTCTTC. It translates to CASSIRYNEQFF.

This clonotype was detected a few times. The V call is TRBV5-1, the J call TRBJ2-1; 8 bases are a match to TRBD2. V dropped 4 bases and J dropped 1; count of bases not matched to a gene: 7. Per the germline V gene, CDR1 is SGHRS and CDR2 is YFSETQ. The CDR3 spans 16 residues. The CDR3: CASSENLAGSYNEQFF. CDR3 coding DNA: TGCGCCAGCAGCGAAAACCTAGCGGGTTCCTACAATGAGCAGTTCTTC.

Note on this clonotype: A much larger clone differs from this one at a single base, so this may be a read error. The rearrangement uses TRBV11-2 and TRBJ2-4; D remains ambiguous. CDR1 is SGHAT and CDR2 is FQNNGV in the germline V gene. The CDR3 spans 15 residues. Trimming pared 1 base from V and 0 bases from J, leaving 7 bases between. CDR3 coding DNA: TGTGCCAGCAGCTTAGCCAGGATAGCCAAAAACATTCAGTACTTC. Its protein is CASSLARIAKNIQYF.

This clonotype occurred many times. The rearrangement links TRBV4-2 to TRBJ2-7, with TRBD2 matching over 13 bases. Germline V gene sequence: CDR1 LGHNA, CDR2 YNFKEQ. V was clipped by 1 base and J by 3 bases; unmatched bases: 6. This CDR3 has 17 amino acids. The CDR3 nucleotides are TGTGCCAGCAGCCAAGGGACTAGCGGGAGTGTAGGCTACGAGCAGTACTTC. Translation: CASSQGTSGSVGYEQYF.

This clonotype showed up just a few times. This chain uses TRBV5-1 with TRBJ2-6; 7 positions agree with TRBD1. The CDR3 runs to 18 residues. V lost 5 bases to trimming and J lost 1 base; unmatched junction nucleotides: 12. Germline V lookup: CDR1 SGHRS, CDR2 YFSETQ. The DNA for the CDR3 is TGCGCCAGCAGTATAACCCGACAGGGCCAATCTGGGGCCAACGTCCTGACTTTC. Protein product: CASSITRQGQSGANVLTF.

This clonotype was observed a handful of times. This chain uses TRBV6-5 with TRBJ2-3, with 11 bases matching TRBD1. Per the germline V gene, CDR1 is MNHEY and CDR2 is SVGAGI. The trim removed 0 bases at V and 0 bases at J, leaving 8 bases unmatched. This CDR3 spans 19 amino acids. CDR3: CASSYSGQGAPPSTDTQYF. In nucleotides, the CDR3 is TGTGCCAGCAGTTACTCCGGACAGGGGGCCCCTCCTAGCACAGATACGCAGTATTTT.

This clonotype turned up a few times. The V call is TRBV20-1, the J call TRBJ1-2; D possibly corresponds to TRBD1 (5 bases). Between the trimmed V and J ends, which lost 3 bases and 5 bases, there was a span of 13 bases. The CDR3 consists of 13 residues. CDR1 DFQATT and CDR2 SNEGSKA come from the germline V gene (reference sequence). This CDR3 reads CSARTGTVYGYTF. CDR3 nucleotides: TGCAGTGCTAGGACCGGGACGGTATATGGCTACACCTTC.

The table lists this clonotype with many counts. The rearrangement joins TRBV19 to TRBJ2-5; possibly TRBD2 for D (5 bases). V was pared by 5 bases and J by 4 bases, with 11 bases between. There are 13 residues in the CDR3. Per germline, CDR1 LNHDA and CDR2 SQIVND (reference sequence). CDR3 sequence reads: CASSLVGRETQYF. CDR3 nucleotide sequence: TGTGCCAGTAGTCTTGTAGGGAGAGAGACCCAGTACTTC.

CDR3 nucleotide sequence: TGTGCCAGCAGCTCATTGACAGGGGTAGGAACTGAAGCTTTCTTT. Translating it yields CASSSLTGVGTEAFF. The chain carries TRBV7-2 and TRBJ1-1; TRBD1 agrees at 8 bases. Germline V gene data show CDR1 as SGHTA and CDR2 as FQGNSA. The CDR3 spans 15 residues. V shed 4 bases and J 5 bases; nucleotides not matched to a gene: 9.

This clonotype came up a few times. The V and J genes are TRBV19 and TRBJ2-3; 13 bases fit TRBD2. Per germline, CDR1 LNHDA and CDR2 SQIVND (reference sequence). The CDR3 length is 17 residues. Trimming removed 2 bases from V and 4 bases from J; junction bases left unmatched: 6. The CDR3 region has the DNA TGTGCCAGTAGTATAACTAGCGGGAGGGCACCGCCAGATACGCAGTATTTT. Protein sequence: CASSITSGRAPPDTQYF. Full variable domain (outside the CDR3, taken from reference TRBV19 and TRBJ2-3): DGGITQSPKYLFRKEGQNVTLSCEQNLNHDAMYWYRQDPGQGLRLIYYSQIVNDFQKGDIAEGYSVSREKKESFPLTVTSAQKNPTAFYLCASSITSGRAPPDTQYFGPGTRLTVL.

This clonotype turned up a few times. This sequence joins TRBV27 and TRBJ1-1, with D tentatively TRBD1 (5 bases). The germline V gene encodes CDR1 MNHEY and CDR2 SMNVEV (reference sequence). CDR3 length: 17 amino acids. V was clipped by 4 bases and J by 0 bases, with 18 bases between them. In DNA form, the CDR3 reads TGTGCCAGCAGTTCTCCCCGGCAGGGTAGTCTGAACACTGAAGCTTTCTTT. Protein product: CASSSPRQGSLNTEAFF.

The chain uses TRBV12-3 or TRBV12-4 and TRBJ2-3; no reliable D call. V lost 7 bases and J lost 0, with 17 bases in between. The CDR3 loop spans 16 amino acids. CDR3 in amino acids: CASTSGLVRSTDTQYF. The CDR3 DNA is TGTGCCAGCACCTCGGGTCTAGTTCGTAGCACAGATACGCAGTATTTT.

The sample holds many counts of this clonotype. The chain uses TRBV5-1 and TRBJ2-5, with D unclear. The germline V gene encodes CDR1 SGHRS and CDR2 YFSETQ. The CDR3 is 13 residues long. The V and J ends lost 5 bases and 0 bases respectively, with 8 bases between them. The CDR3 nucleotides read TGCGCCAGCAGACCTGGGTACCAAGAGACCCAGTACTTC. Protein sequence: CASRPGYQETQYF.